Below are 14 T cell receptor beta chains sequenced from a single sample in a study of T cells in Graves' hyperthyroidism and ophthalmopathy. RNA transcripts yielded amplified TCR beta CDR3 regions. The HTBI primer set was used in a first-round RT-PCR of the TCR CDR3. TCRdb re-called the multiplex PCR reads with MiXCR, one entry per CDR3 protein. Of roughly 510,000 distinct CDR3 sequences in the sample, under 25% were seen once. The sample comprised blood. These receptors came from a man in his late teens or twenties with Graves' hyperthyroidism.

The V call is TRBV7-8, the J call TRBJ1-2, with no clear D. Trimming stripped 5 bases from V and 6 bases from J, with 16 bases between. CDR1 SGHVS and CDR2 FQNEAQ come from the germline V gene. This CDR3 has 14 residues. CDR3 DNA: TGTGCCAGCAGCCCCCGCGGGCCCGGAGATGGCTACACCTTC. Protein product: CASSPRGPGDGYTF.

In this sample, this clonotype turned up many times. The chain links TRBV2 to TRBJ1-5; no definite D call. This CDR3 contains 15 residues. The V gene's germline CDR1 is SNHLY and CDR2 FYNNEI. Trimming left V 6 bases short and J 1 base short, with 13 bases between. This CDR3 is CASRISLRSNQPQHF. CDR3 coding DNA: TGTGCCAGCAGGATCTCCCTGAGGAGCAATCAGCCCCAGCATTTT.

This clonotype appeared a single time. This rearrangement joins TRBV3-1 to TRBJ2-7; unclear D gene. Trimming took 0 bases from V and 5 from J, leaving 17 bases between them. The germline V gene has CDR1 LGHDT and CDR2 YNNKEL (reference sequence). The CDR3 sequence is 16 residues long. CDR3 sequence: CASSQDFVHSGDEQYF. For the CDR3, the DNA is TGTGCCAGCAGCCAAGATTTCGTCCACAGTGGAGACGAGCAGTACTTC.

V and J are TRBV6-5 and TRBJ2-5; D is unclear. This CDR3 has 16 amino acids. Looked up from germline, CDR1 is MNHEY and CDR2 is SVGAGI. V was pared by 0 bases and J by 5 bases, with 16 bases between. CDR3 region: CASSYSSSGVEETQYF. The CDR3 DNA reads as TGTGCCAGCAGTTACTCGTCTTCTGGGGTTGAGGAGACCCAGTACTTC.

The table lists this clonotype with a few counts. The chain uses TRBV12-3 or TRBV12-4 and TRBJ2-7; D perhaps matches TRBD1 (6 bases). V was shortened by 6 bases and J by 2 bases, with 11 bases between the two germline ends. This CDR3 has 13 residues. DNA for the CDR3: TGTGCCAGCAGCCGTCGACAGGCCTACGAGCAGTACTTC. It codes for CASSRRQAYEQYF.

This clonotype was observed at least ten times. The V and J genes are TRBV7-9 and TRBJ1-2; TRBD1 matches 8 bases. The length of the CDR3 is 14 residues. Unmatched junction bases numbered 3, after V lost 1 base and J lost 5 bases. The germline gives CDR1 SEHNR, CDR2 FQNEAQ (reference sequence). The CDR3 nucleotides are TGTGCCAGCAGCTTAGGGACAGGGCAATATGGCTACACCTTC. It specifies CASSLGTGQYGYTF. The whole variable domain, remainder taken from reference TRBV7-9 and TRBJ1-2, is DTGVSQNPRHKITKRGQNVTFRCDPISEHNRLYWYRQTLGQGPEFLTYFQNEAQLEKSRLLSDRFSAERPKGSFSTLEIQRTEQGDSAMYLCASSLGTGQYGYTFGSGTRLTVV.

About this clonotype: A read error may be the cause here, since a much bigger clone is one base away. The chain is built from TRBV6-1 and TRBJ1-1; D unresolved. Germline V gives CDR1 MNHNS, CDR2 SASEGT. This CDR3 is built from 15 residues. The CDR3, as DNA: TGTGCCTGCAGGCCCCCCGGGTCAGCTAACACTGAAGCTTTCTTT. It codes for CACRPPGSANTEAFF.

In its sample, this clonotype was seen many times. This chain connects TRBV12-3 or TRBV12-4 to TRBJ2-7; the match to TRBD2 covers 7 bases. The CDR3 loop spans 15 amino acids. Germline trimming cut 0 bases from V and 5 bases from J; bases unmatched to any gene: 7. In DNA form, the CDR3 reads TGTGCCAGCAGTTTAGCGTGGGGGGGTCGAAACGAGCAGTACTTC. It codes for CASSLAWGGRNEQYF.

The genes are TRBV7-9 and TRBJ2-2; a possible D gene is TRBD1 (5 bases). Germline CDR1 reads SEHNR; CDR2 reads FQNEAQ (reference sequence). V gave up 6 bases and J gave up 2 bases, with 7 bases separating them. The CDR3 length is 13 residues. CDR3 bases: TGTGCCAGCAGAGGGGTTAACACCGGGGAGCTGTTTTTT. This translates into CASRGVNTGELFF.

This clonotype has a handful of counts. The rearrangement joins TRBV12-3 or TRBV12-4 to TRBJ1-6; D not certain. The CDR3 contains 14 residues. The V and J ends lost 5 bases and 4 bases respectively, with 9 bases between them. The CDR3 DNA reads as TGTGCCAGCAGTCCGGACGGGTATAATTCACCCCTCCACTTT. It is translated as CASSPDGYNSPLHF.

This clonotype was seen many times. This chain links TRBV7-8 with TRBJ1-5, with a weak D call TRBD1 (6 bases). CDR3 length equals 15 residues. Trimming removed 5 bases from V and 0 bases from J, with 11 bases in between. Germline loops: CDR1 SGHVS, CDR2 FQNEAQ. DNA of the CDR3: TGTGCCAGCAGCCCCGGACAGTTTAGCAATCAGCCCCAGCATTTT. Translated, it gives CASSPGQFSNQPQHF. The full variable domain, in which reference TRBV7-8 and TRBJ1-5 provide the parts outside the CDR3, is GAGVSQSPRYKVAKRGQDVALRCDPISGHVSLFWYQQALGQGPEFLTYFQNEAQLDKSGLPSDRFFAERPEGSVSTLKIQRTQQEDSAVYLCASSPGQFSNQPQHFGDGTRLSIL.

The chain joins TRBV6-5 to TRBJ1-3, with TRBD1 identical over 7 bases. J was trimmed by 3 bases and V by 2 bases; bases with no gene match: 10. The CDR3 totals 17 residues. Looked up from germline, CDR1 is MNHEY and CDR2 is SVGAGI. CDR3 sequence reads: CASSYLSQGENGNTIYF. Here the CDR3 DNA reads TGTGCCAGCAGTTACCTCAGCCAGGGGGAGAATGGAAACACCATATATTTT.

The chain's CDR3 is CASSDGSDTEAFF. CDR3 bases: TGTGCCAGCAGTGATGGTAGCGACACTGAAGCTTTCTTT. The chain carries TRBV6-1 and TRBJ1-1; no firm D call. The CDR3 loop spans 13 amino acids. Looked up from germline, CDR1 is MNHNS and CDR2 is SASEGT. V lost 3 bases and J 3 bases, leaving 8 bases between the germline ends.

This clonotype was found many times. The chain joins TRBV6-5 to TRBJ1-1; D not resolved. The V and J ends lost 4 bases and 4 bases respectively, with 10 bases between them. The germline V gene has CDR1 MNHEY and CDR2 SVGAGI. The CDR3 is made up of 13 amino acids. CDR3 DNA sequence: TGTGCCAGCAGTTTTGGTAGAACCACTGAAGCTTTCTTT. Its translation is CASSFGRTTEAFF.